This TCR beta chain comes out of a study of CD8 T cells in ankylosing spondylitis. Study observations and caveats: Prior work had noted some motif variants in reactive arthritis blood and synovial fluid. Matched synovial fluid from ankylosing spondylitis patients was reported to be enriched for disease-linked clones. Blood from ankylosing spondylitis patients appeared to carry a characteristic roughly 8-variant TCR beta motif.

As the method for making TCR beta libraries, quantitative 5'-RACE with molecular barcodes was used. TCRdb redid the calling of the 5' RACE reads with MiXCR, one entry per CDR3 protein. The sample records fewer than 350,000 distinct CDR3 sequences, approximately 10% being singletons. Ten or more counts support this clonotype. Its target is not known. This CDR3 contains 17 residues. The germline V gene encodes CDR1 SGHRS and CDR2 YFSETQ. V lost 6 bases and J lost 4; bases outside the gene matches: 18. This clonotype originated in a female donor with ankylosing spondylitis or in good health (not recorded which). This rearrangement joins TRBV5-1 to TRBJ2-7; 8 bases match TRBD1. Sequencing was done on a sample of blood, either unsorted or a sorted T cell fraction (not recorded which). The DNA of the CDR3 is TGCGCCAGCATACCGCCTTCAAGGACAGGGTTAAGGTACGAGCAGTACTTC. It yields the protein CASIPPSRTGLRYEQYF. Looking up the rest from reference TRBV5-1 and TRBJ2-7 gives the full variable domain: KAGVTQTPRYLIKTRGQQVTLSCSPISGHRSVSWYQQTPGQGLQFLFEYFSETQRNKGNFPGRFSGRQFSNSRSEMNVSTLELGDSALYLCASIPPSRTGLRYEQYFGPGTRLTVT.